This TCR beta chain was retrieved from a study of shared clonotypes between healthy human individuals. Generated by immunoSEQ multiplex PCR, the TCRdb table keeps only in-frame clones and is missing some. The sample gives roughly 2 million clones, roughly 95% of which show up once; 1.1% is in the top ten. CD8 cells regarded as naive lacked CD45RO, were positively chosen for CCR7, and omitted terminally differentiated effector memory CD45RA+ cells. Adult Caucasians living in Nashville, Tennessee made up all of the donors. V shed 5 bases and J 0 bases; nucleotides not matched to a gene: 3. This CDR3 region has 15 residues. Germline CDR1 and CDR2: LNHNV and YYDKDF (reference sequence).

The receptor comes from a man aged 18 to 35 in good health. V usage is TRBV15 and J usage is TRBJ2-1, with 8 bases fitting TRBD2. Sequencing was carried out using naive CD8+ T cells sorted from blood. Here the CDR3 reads CATSEGLVSYNEQFF. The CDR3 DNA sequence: TGTGCCACCAGCGAGGGACTAGTCTCCTACAATGAGCAGTTCTTC. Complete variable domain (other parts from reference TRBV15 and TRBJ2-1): DAMVIQNPRYQVTQFGKPVTLSCSQTLNHNVMYWYQQKSSQAPKLLFHYYDKDFNNEADTPDNFQSRRPNTSFCFLDIRSPGLGDTAMYLCATSEGLVSYNEQFFGPGTRLTVL.